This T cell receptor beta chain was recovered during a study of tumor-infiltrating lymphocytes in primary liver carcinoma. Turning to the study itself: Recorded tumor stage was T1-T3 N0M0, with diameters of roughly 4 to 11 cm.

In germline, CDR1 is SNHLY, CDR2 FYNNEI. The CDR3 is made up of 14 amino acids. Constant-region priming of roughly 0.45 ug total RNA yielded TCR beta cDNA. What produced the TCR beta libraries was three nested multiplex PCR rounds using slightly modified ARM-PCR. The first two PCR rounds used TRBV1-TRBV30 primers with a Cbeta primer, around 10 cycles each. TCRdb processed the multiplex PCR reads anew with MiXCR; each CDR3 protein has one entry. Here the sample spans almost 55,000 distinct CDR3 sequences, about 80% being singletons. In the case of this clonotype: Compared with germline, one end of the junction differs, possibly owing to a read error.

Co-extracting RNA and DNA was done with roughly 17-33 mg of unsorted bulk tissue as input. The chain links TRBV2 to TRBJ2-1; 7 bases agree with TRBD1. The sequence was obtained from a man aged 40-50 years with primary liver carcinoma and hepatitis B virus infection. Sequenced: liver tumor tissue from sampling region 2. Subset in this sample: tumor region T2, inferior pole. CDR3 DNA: TGTGCCAGCTATCGGGACAGCACGGACAATGAGCGGTTCTTC. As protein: CASYRDSTDNERFF.